Given below is one T cell receptor (beta chain) in context. The CDR3 has 15 amino acids. Per germline, CDR1 SGDLS and CDR2 YYNGEE. V lost 0 bases, J lost 7 bases, and 15 bases lay in between. This sample is part of a study of blood T cell repertoires in COVID-19. Study at large: Samples came from the United States, Italy and Spain, spanning acute and convalescent COVID-19. PBMCs, B-cell-depleted T cells, or T cells provided the cDNA or gDNA that made up the material.

Per the authors' pipeline: Amplifying reference gene primers gave estimates of nucleated cell counts. Clones were read by immunoSEQ multiplex PCR, and TCRdb kept only the in-frame ones, dropping some. The DNA was the basis for D and trimming; V, J and clone size are from that table. Of about 130,000 clones in the sample, roughly 80% were seen once. The clonotype originates from a woman between 50 and 59 years old with acute or convalescent COVID-19. The sequencing sample was made of peripheral blood. The rearrangement links TRBV9 to TRBJ2-3, with D tentatively TRBD1 (5 bases). CDR3 bases: TGTGCCAGCAGCGTAGGGGGTGTGGACACTAATACGCAGTATTTT. Amino acids: CASSVGGVDTNTQYF.